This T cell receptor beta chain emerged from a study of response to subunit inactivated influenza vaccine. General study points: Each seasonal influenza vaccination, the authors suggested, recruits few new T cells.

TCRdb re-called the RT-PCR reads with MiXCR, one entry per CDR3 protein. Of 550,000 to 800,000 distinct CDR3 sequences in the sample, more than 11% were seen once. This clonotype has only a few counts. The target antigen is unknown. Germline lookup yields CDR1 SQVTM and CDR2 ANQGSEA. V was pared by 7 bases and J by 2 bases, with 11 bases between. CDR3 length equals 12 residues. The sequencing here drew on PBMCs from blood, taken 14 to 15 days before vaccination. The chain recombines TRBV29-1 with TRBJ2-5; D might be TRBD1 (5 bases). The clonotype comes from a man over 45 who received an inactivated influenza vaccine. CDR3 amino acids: CSARQLQETQYF. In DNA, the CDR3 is TGCAGCGCCAGACAGCTACAAGAGACCCAGTACTTC. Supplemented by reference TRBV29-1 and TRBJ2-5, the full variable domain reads SAVISQKPSRDICQRGTSLTIQCQVDSQVTMMFWYRQQPGQSLTLIATANQGSEATYESGFVIDKFPISRPNLTFSTLTVSNMSPEDSSIYLCSARQLQETQYFGPGTRLLVL.